Listed here are 7 T cell receptor beta chains from one sample, sequenced in a study of metastatic and nonmetastatic thyroid tumors. Before thyroid surgery, none of the patients had received any treatment. TCRdb reprocessed the PCR reads using MiXCR. Altogether some 33,000 clones are present, 17% being singletons, with the ten largest covering about 5%. Sequenced: blood. Every receptor here comes from a female donor with papillary thyroid cancer or a benign thyroid nodule (not recorded which). Some clones in this sample may be carry-over from other donors' samples.

This clone has ten or more counts. Other DNA sequences in this specimen translate into the identical CDR3. This chain uses TRBV5-1 with TRBJ2-3; D ambiguous. CDR1 and CDR2 from the germline V gene are SGHRS and YFSETQ. V gave up 4 bases and J gave up 2 bases, with 8 bases separating them. The CDR3 consists of 13 residues. The CDR3: CASSPRVTDTQYF. As DNA, the CDR3 is TGCGCCAGCAGCCCACGGGTCACAGATACGCAGTATTTT.

Concerning this clone: One end of the junction is discordant with germline, which a read error may explain. The chain employs TRBV7-7 and TRBJ2-1, with 7 bases lining up with TRBD1. Germline V lookup: CDR1 SSHAT, CDR2 FNYEAQ (reference sequence). This CDR3 region has 15 residues. DNA for the CDR3: TGTGCTAGCAGCGGCGACAGGGCTGGTGGTAATGAGCAGTTCTTC. It is translated as CASSGDRAGGNEQFF.

V gene TRBV6-2 or TRBV6-3 combines with J gene TRBJ2-5; no clear D. Trimming pared 4 bases from V and 5 bases from J, leaving 5 bases between. The CDR3 spans 11 residues. Germline V lookup: CDR1 MNHEY, CDR2 SVGEGT. The CDR3 loop is CASSLGETQYF. As DNA, the CDR3 is TGTGCCAGCAGTTTAGGGGAGACCCAGTACTTC.

This clone was observed a handful of times. The chain employs TRBV6-1 and TRBJ2-7; D is possibly TRBD1 (5 bases). With 6 bases removed from V and 0 bases from J, the gap between germline ends came to 12 bases. Per germline, CDR1 MNHNS and CDR2 SASEGT. This CDR3 comprises 14 residues. CDR3: CASRTQVFSYEQYF. For the CDR3, the DNA is TGTGCCAGCAGGACACAGGTCTTCTCCTACGAGCAGTACTTC.

Ten or more counts support this clone. This sequence joins TRBV11-2 and TRBJ2-1; a possible D gene is TRBD2 (5 bases). The CDR3 sequence is 14 residues long. Trimming cost V 3 bases and J 4 bases, with 10 bases left between them. In germline, CDR1 is SGHAT, CDR2 FQNNGV. The DNA for the CDR3 is TGTGCCAGCAGCTTCTTAAGCGGTTACAATGAGCAGTTCTTC. Its translation is CASSFLSGYNEQFF.

On this clone itself: The junction shows a germline mismatch at one end, possibly a read error. The chain is built from TRBV7-3 and TRBJ2-1; D could derive from TRBD1 or TRBD2 (5 bases each). CDR3 length equals 15 residues. CDR1 is SGHTA and CDR2 is FQGTGA in the germline V gene. This CDR3 is CASSLVGGWGDEHFF. In nucleotides, the CDR3 is TGTGCCAGCAGCTTAGTTGGCGGGTGGGGCGATGAGCACTTCTTC.

This clone was detected ten times or more. The rearrangement links TRBV15 to TRBJ2-5; maybe TRBD2 (7 bases). Trimming stripped 1 base from V and 5 bases from J, with 17 bases between. This CDR3 has 16 amino acids. Germline V gene sequence: CDR1 LNHNV, CDR2 YYDKDF (reference sequence). The CDR3 is CATSRVGGGAGETQYF. In nucleotides, the CDR3 is TGTGCCACCAGCAGAGTAGGAGGGGGGGCAGGGGAGACCCAGTACTTC.